This T cell receptor (beta chain) was profiled in a study of T cells in localized non-small cell lung cancer. V shed 0 bases and J 0 bases; nucleotides not matched to a gene: 11. The CDR3 extends over 20 amino acids. Germline CDR1 and CDR2: MNHEY and SMNVEV (reference sequence). The study's findings and limits: Uninvolved adjacent lung had the highest recorded T cell clonality, with tumor below it. A raised T cell density in blood coincided with lengthier overall survival. Across samples, adjacent lung featured a median roughly 50 of the top 100 tumor clones.

On this clone itself: Antigen unknown.

Assay used: immunoSEQ multiplex PCR; TCRdb lists only in-frame clones, some missing. The table shows 45,000 to 50,000 clones, with around 83% occurring only once. The source of this sequence is a man aged 40 to 75 with stage II lung adenocarcinoma. The chain has TRBV27 and TRBJ2-4; 10 bases are shared with TRBD2. Sequencing was performed on PBMCs, taken before any cancer treatment. The CDR3 nucleotides read TGTGCCAGCAGTTTATCCCTCCGTGGACTAGCGGTGTTAGCCAAAAACATTCAGTACTTC. Translation gives CASSLSLRGLAVLAKNIQYF.